A selection of T cell receptor beta chains follows, all from one sample in a study of cytomegalovirus exposure and HLA in healthy donors. Assay: immunoSEQ multiplex PCR; the TCRdb copy retains only in-frame clones and omits some. The top ten clones hold about 0.96% of a sample with 300,000 to 350,000 clones, around 90% of them seen once. Material for sequencing was PBMCs. The receptors stem from a man aged 25-40 years in good health and CMV-seronegative. Both conserved end residues are part of each CDR3. D genes are given only for firm matches. Rows give clone size only sometimes, using once, few, many, or a class for an expanded clone.

J gene | clone size | V gene | CDR3 length | D gene | CDR3 DNA | CDR3 protein
TRBJ2-1 | once | TRBV2 | 12 | TRBD2 | TGTGCCAGCGGGACTAGCGGGGGGCCGGGCCTCTTC | CASGTSGGPGLF
TRBJ1-1 | NA | TRBV28 | 14 | NA | TGTGCCAGCAAGACTCCGACAGGTCCTCTTGAAGCTTTCTTT | CASKTPTGPLEAFF
TRBJ2-5 | once | TRBV19 | 15 | TRBD1 | TGTGCCAGTAGTATGACACAGGGGGTACAAGAGACCCAGTACTTC | CASSMTQGVQETQYF
TRBJ2-4 | NA | TRBV18 | 16 | TRBD1 | TGTGCCAGCGGGGGACAGACATTACTAGCCAAAAACATTCAGTACTTC | CASGGQTLLAKNIQYF
TRBJ2-3 | NA | TRBV7-2 | 16 | NA | TGTGCCAGCAGCCTTCGGGGCGGGGCCGTACCAGATACGCAGTATTTT | CASSLRGGAVPDTQYF
TRBJ1-1 | NA | TRBV14 | 14 | TRBD1 | TGTGCCAGCAGCCAAGCAACAGGGGGGACTGAAGCTTTCTTT | CASSQATGGTEAFF
TRBJ2-2 | once | TRBV5-6 | 15 | TRBD1 | TGTGCCAGCAGCACCCGGACAGGTAACACCGGGGAGCTGTTTTTT | CASSTRTGNTGELFF
TRBJ2-3 | NA | TRBV6-5 | 16 | TRBD2 | TGTGCCAGCAGTTACTCGACTAGCGGGGGGCAGGGGGCGCAGTATTTT | CASSYSTSGGQGAQYF
TRBJ2-5 | NA | TRBV25-1 | 14 | NA | TGTGCCAGCAGTGAATATGGGGGGCAAGAGACCCAGTACTTC | CASSEYGGQETQYF
TRBJ1-2 | NA | TRBV25-1 | 15 | TRBD1 | TGTGCCAGCAGGGGACAGGGGGCCCCCTATTTGGGCTACACCTTC | CASRGQGAPYLGYTF
TRBJ2-5 | NA | TRBV5-1 | 19 | TRBD2 | TGCGCCAGCAGCTTGTGGCCCGCGGTGACTAGCGGCCTCCAAGAGACCCAGTACTTC | CASSLWPAVTSGLQETQYF
TRBJ1-5 | NA | TRBV18 | 15 | NA | TGTGCCAGCTCACCAACGAAACTTAGCAATCAGCCCCAGCATTTT | CASSPTKLSNQPQHF
TRBJ1-1 | NA | TRBV27 | 14 | TRBD1 | TGTGCCAGCAGTCTCACAGGGGCACGGACTGAAGCTTTCTTT | CASSLTGARTEAFF
TRBJ2-7 | NA | TRBV29-1 | 12 | NA | TGCAGCGTTGAGGACAGCCCCTACGAGCAGTACTTC | CSVEDSPYEQYF
TRBJ2-5 | NA | TRBV5-1 | 15 | NA | TGCGCCAGCAGTCCCACCGGGACACACCAAGAGACCCAGTACTTC | CASSPTGTHQETQYF
TRBJ2-1 | NA | TRBV25-1 | 18 | NA | TGTGCCAGCAGTGAAAATGAGGCGGGACAGCCCTCCTACAATGAGCAGTTCTTC | CASSENEAGQPSYNEQFF
TRBJ1-2 | NA | TRBV21-1 | 13 | NA | TGTGCCAGCAGCCAGGACACGGCGAGGGGCTACACCTTC | CASSQDTARGYTF
TRBJ1-4 | NA | TRBV19 | 18 | TRBD1 | TGTGCCAGCGCCCAGACAGGGGGCGCCTGGGGAATTAATGAAAAACTGTTTTTT | CASAQTGGAWGINEKLFF
TRBJ2-7 | NA | TRBV11-2 | 14 | NA | TGTGCCAGCAGCTTAGTCCTCCAGGGCTACGAGCAGTACTTC | CASSLVLQGYEQYF
TRBJ1-2 | NA | TRBV7-9 | 13 | TRBD1 | TGTGCCAGCAGCCGGGACAGTAACTATGGCTACACCTTC | CASSRDSNYGYTF
TRBJ2-7 | NA | TRBV7-9 | 13 | TRBD1 | TGTGCCAGCAGCGCCCAGGGGGCCCACGAGCAGTACTTC | CASSAQGAHEQYF
TRBJ1-2 | NA | TRBV7-2 | 16 | TRBD1 | TGTGCCAGCAGCCGAAGTTGGTCAGGGGGCGCCGATGGCTACACCTTC | CASSRSWSGGADGYTF
TRBJ2-7 | NA | TRBV23-1 | 16 | TRBD1 | TGCGCCAGCAGTCAATCGGACAGGGCCCTCCTATACGAGCAGTACTTC | CASSQSDRALLYEQYF